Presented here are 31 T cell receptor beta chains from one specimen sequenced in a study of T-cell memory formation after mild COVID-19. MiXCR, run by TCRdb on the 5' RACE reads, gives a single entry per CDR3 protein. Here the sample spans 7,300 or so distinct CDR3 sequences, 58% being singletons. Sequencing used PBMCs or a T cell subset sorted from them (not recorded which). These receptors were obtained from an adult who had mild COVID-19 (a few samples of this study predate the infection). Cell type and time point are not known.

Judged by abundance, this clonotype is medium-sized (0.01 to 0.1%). CDR3 coding DNA: TGCGCCAGCAGCCCCGACAAGAGCTCCTACAATGAGCAGTTCTTC. Translated: CASSPDKSSYNEQFF. This chain connects TRBV5-1 to TRBJ2-1, with D unresolved. The CDR3 spans 15 residues. The V and J ends lost 4 bases and 0 bases respectively, with 11 bases between them. Germline values: CDR1 SGHRS, CDR2 YFSETQ.

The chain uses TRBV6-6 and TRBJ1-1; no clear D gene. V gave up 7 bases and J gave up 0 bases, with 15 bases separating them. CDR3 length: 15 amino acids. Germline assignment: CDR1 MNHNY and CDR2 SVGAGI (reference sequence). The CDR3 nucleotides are TGTGCCAGCACGTCCACTCCGGGGTTGAACACTGAAGCTTTCTTT. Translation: CASTSTPGLNTEAFF.

CDR3 sequence: CASIGGEYEQYF. In DNA, the CDR3 is TGTGCCAGCATCGGGGGCGAATACGAGCAGTACTTC. The chain employs TRBV6-2 or TRBV6-3 and TRBJ2-7; D is perhaps TRBD1 or TRBD2 (6 bases each). Germline assignment: CDR1 MNHEY and CDR2 SVGEGT. V was shortened by 7 bases and J by 4 bases, with 11 bases between the two germline ends. This CDR3 has 12 residues.

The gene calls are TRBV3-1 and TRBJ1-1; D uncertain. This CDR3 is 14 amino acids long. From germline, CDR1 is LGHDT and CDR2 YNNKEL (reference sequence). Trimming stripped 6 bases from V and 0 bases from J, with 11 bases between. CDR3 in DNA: TGTGCCAGCAGGCACCACAGTTTGAACACTGAAGCTTTCTTT. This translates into CASRHHSLNTEAFF.

In DNA, the CDR3 is TGTGCCAGCAGCCCCTACGACAGGGGCTACTCCTATAATTCACCCCTCCACTTT. This sequence encodes CASSPYDRGYSYNSPLHF. The gene calls are TRBV28 and TRBJ1-6, with 8 positions matching TRBD1. The junction had 10 bases not matched to a gene; V was cut back by 6 bases and J by 0 bases. This CDR3 comprises 18 residues. Germline V gene data show CDR1 as MDHEN and CDR2 as SYDVKM. Full variable domain (rest looked up from reference TRBV28 and TRBJ1-6): DVKVTQSSRYLVKRTGEKVFLECVQDMDHENMFWYRQDPGLGLRLIYFSYDVKMKEKGDIPEGYSVSREKKERFSLILESASTNQTSMYLCASSPYDRGYSYNSPLHFGNGTRLTVT.

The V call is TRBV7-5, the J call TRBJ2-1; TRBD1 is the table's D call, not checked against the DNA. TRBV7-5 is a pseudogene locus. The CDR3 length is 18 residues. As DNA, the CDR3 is TGCAGCCCTGTGTCTCCTGGCAGCAGCACGGGACAGGGGAATGAGCAGTTCTTC. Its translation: CSPVSPGSSTGQGNEQFF.

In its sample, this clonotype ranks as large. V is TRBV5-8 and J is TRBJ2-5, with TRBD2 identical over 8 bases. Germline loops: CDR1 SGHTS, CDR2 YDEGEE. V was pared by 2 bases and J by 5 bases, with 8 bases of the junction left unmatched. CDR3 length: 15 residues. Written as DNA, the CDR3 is TGTGCCAGCAGCTTCGGGACTAGTGGGCAGGAGACCCAGTACTTC. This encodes CASSFGTSGQETQYF.

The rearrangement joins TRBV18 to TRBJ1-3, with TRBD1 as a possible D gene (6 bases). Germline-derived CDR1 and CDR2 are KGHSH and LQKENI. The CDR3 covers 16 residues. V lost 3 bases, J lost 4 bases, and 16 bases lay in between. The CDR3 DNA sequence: TGTGCCAGCTCACCGAACCTGGGGGCACCAGGAAACACCATATATTTT. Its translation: CASSPNLGAPGNTIYF.

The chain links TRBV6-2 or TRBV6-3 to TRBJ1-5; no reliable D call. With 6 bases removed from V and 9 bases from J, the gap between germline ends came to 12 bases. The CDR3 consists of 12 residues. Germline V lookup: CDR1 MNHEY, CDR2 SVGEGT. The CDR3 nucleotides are TGTGCCAGCAGCCTCTTCGGTCGGCCCCAGCATTTT. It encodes CASSLFGRPQHF.

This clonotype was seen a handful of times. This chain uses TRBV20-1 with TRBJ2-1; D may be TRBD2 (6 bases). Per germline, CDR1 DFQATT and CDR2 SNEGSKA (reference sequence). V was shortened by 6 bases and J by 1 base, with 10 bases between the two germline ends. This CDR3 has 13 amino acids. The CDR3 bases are TGCAGTGCGGGTGGACTATCCTACAATGAGCAGTTCTTC. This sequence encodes CSAGGLSYNEQFF.

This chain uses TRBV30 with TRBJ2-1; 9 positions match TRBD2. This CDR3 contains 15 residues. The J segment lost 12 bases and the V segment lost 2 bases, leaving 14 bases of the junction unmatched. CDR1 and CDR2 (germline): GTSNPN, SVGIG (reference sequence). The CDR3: CAWSQGLAFSLGQFF. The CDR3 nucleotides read TGTGCCTGGAGTCAGGGACTAGCATTTTCATTGGGGCAGTTCTTC.

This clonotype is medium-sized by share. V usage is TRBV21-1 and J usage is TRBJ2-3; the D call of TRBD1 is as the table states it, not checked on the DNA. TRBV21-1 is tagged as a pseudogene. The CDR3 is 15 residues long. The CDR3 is CASSNPRGVADTQYF. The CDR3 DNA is TGTGCCAGCAGCAACCCGAGGGGTGTAGCAGATACGCAGTATTTT.

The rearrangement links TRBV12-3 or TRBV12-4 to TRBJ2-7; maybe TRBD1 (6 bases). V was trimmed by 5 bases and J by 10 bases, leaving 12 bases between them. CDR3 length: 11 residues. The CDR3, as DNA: TGTGCCAGCAGTCTCAGACAGGCCCAGTACTTC. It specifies CASSLRQAQYF.

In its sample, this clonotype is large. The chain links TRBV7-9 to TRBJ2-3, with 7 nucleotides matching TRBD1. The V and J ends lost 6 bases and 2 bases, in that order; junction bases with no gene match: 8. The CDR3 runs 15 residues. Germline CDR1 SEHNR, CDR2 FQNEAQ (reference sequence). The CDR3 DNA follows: TGTGCCAGCAGTAGACCTGGGACAGCCACAGATACGCAGTATTTT. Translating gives CASSRPGTATDTQYF.

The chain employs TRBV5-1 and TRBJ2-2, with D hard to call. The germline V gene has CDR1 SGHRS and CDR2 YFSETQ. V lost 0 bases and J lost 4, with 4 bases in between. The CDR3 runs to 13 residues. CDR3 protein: CASSLASTGELFF. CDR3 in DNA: TGCGCCAGCAGCTTGGCGTCCACCGGGGAGCTGTTTTTT.

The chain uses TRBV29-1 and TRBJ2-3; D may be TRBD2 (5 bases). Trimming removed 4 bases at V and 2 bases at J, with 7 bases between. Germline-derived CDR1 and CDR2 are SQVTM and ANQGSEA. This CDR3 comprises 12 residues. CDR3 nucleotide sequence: TGCAGCGTTGTCGGGGACACAGATACGCAGTATTTT. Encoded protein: CSVVGDTDTQYF.

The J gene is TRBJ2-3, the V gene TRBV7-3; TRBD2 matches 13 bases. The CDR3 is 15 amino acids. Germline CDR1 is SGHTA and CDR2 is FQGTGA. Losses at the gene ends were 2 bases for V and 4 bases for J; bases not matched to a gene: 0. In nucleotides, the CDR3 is TGTGCCAGCAGCTTAGGACTAGCGGGGGCAGATACGCAGTATTTT. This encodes CASSLGLAGADTQYF.

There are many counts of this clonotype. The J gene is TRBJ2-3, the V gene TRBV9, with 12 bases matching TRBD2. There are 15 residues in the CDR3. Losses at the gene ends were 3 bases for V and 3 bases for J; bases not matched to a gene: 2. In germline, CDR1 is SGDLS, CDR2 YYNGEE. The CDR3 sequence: CASSASGGATDTQYF. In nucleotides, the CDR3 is TGTGCCAGCAGCGCTAGCGGGGGGGCAACAGATACGCAGTATTTT.

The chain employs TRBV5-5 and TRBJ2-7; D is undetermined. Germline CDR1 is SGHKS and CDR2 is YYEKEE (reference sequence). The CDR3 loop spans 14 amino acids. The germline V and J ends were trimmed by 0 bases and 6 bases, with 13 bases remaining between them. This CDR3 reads CASSLASVSGEQYF. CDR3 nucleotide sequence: TGTGCCAGCAGCTTGGCTTCTGTTTCCGGCGAGCAGTACTTC.

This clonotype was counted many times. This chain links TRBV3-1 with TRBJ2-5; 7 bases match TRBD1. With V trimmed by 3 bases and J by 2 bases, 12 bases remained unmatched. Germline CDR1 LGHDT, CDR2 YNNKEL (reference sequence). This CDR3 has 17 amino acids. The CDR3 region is CASSHHSGTAQQETQYF. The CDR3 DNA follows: TGTGCCAGCAGCCATCACTCCGGGACAGCACAACAAGAGACCCAGTACTTC.

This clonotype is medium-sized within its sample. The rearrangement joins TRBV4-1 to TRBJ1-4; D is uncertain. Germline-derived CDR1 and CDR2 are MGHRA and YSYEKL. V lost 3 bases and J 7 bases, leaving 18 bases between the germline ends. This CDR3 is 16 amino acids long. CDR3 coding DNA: TGCGCCAGCAGCCAGCACAGTTTCGAGGAGGGTGAAAAACTGTTTTTT. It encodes CASSQHSFEEGEKLFF.

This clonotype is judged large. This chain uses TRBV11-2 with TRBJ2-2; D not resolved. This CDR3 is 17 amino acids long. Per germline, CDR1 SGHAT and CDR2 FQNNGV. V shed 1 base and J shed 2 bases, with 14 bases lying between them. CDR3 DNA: TGTGCCAGCAGCTTAGGAATGTGGAATCAAAACACCGGGGAGCTGTTTTTT. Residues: CASSLGMWNQNTGELFF.

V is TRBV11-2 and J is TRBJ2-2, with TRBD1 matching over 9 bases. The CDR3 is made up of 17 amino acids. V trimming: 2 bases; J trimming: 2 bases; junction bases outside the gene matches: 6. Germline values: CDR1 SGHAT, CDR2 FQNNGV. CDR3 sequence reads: CASSLTGGRDNTGELFF. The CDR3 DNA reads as TGTGCCAGCAGCTTAACAGGGGGCCGCGATAACACCGGGGAGCTGTTTTTT.

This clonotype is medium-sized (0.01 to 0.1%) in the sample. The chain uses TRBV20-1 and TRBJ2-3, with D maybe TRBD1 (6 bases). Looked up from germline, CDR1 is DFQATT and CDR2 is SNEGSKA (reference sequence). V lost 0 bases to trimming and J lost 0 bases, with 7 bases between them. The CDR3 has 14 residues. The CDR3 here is CSAREDRSTDTQYF. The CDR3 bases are TGCAGTGCTAGAGAGGACAGAAGCACAGATACGCAGTATTTT.

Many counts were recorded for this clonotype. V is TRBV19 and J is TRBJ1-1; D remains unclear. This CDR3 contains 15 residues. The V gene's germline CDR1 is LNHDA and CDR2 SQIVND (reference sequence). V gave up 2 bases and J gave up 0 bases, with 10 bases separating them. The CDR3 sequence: CASSIPTTLNTEAFF. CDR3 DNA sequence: TGTGCCAGTAGTATACCTACTACTCTGAACACTGAAGCTTTCTTT.

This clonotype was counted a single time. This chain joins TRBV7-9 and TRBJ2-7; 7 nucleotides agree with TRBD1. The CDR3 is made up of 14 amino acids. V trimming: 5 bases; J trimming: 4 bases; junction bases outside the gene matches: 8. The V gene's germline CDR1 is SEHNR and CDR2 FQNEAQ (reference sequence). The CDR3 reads CASSGPGQPYEQYF. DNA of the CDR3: TGTGCCAGCAGCGGTCCGGGACAGCCTTACGAGCAGTACTTC.

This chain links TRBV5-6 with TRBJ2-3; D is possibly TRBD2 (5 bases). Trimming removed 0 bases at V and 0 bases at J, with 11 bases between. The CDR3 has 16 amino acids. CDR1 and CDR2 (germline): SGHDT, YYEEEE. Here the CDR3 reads CASSLGFGVSTDTQYF. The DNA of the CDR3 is TGTGCCAGCAGCTTGGGGTTCGGGGTTAGCACAGATACGCAGTATTTT.

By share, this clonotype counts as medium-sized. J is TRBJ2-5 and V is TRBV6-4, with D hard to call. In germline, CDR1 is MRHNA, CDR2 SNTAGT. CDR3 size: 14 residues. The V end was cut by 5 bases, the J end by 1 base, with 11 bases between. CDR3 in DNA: TGTGCCAGCAGTCCTGGGGAAGTCCAAGAGACCCAGTACTTC. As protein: CASSPGEVQETQYF.

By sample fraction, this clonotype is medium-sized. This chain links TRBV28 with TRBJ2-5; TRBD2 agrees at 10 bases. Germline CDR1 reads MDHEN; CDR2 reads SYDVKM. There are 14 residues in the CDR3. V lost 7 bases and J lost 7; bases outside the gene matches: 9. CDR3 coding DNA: TGTGCCAGCACCTATAGCGGGGGGAGCGGGACCCAGTACTTC. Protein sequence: CASTYSGGSGTQYF.

The CDR3 sequence is CASSLLDYEQYF. CDR3 DNA: TGTGCCAGCAGTCTACTAGATTACGAGCAGTACTTC. The chain couples TRBV2 to TRBJ2-7; TRBD2 might be the D (5 bases). This CDR3 is built from 12 residues. Germline V gene lookup returns CDR1 SNHLY and CDR2 FYNNEI. Deletions cut 5 bases from V and 4 bases from J, with 9 bases between.

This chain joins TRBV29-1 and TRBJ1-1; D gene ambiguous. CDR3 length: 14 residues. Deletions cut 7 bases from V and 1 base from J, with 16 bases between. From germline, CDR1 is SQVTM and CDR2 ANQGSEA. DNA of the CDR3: TGCAGCGCTGAGTTGCAGACACCGAACACTGAAGCTTTCTTT. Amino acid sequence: CSAELQTPNTEAFF. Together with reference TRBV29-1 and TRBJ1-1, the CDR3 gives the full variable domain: SAVISQKPSRDICQRGTSLTIQCQVDSQVTMMFWYRQQPGQSLTLIATANQGSEATYESGFVIDKFPISRPNLTFSTLTVSNMSPEDSSIYLCSAELQTPNTEAFFGQGTRLTVV.